Each of the 13 T cell receptor beta chains below was sequenced from the same sample in a study of T-cell memory formation after mild COVID-19. TCRdb fed the 5' RACE reads into MiXCR, producing one record per CDR3 protein. The table shows a few hundred thousand distinct CDR3 sequences, with approximately 15% occurring only once. Sequenced material: PBMCs or a T cell subset sorted from them (not recorded which). All receptors derive from a man aged 18 to 30 who had mild COVID-19 (a few samples of this study predate the infection). Cell type and time point are not known.

The V gene is TRBV30, the J gene TRBJ2-5; no definite D call. From germline, CDR1 is GTSNPN and CDR2 SVGIG (reference sequence). Trimming took 3 bases from V and 4 from J, leaving 12 bases between them. CDR3 length equals 13 residues. This CDR3 is CAWRMGFPETQYF. The CDR3 DNA reads as TGTGCCTGGAGAATGGGGTTCCCAGAGACCCAGTACTTC. The full variable domain, in which reference TRBV30 and TRBJ2-5 provide the parts outside the CDR3, is SQTIHQWPATLVQPVGSPLSLECTVEGTSNPNLYWYRQAAGRGLQLLFYSVGIGQISSEVPQNLSASRPQDRQFILSSKKLLLSDSGFYLCAWRMGFPETQYFGPGTRLLVL.

This clonotype was seen once. This sequence joins TRBV7-9 and TRBJ2-7; D might be TRBD1 (5 bases). V shed 5 bases and J shed 5 bases, with 13 bases lying between them. There are 13 residues in the CDR3. Germline CDR1 and CDR2: SEHNR and FQNEAQ (reference sequence). DNA for the CDR3: TGTGCCAGCAGCCGTCATGGGGCCCACGAGCAGTACTTC. It is translated as CASSRHGAHEQYF.

This clonotype was counted only a few times. This chain links TRBV6-1 with TRBJ2-7; D is possibly TRBD1 or TRBD2 (5 bases each). The V gene lost 2 bases and the J gene lost 4 bases, with 9 bases spanning the gap. Germline lookup yields CDR1 MNHNS and CDR2 SASEGT. This CDR3 region has 13 residues. In DNA form, the CDR3 reads TGTGCCAGCAGTGAACGGGACGGATACGAGCAGTACTTC. Translated, it gives CASSERDGYEQYF.

This clonotype was counted a few times. The rearrangement uses TRBV5-5 and TRBJ2-7; D perhaps matches TRBD2 (6 bases). This CDR3 contains 12 residues. The V end was cut by 3 bases, the J end by 7 bases, with 11 bases between. Looked up from germline, CDR1 is SGHKS and CDR2 is YYEKEE (reference sequence). The CDR3 reads CASSSGVSEQYV. The CDR3 bases are TGTGCCAGCAGCTCGGGGGTGAGTGAGCAGTACGTC.

This sequence joins TRBV12-3 or TRBV12-4 and TRBJ2-3; tentative D call: TRBD2 (6 bases). The CDR3 extends over 16 amino acids. Deletions cut 8 bases from V and 2 bases from J, with 20 bases between. The CDR3 sequence is CASRARTTLYTDTQYF. The CDR3 DNA follows: TGTGCCAGCCGAGCCAGGACTACGCTCTACACAGATACGCAGTATTTT.

The rearrangement links TRBV6-6 to TRBJ2-7, with D tentatively TRBD2 (6 bases). Deletions cut 6 bases from V and 5 bases from J, with 14 bases between. CDR3 length: 13 residues. In germline, CDR1 is MNHNY, CDR2 SVGAGI (reference sequence). As DNA, the CDR3 is TGTGCCAGCAGCCGGAGGGCGGGGAACGAGCAGTACTTC. It encodes CASSRRAGNEQYF.

This clonotype was observed many times. The V gene is TRBV5-1, the J gene TRBJ2-1; no reliable D call. The CDR3 runs to 13 residues. CDR1 is SGHRS, CDR2 YFSETQ, per germline. The ends were cut back, 1 base at V and 5 bases at J, with 7 bases in the middle. The CDR3 nucleotides read TGCGCCAGCAGCTTGTTGGGCGACAATGAGCAGTTCTTC. Protein: CASSLLGDNEQFF.

This clonotype was detected only a few times. The rearrangement uses TRBV7-2 and TRBJ2-1; D call uncertain. CDR3 length: 14 amino acids. With 7 bases removed from V and 9 bases from J, the gap between germline ends came to 19 bases. Germline V gene lookup returns CDR1 SGHTA and CDR2 FQGNSA. The chain's CDR3 is CASNPGPKAGEQFF. The CDR3 DNA sequence: TGTGCCAGCAACCCGGGCCCTAAAGCTGGTGAGCAGTTCTTC.

The rearrangement links TRBV5-1 to TRBJ2-7, with 9 bases aligning to TRBD1. Germline CDR1 reads SGHRS; CDR2 reads YFSETQ. CDR3 length: 13 amino acids. J lost 3 bases, V lost 8 bases, and 6 bases had no gene match. The DNA for the CDR3 is TGCGCCAGTTCGGGACAGGGTGACTACGAGCAGTACTTC. Translation gives CASSGQGDYEQYF.

The chain is built from TRBV11-2 and TRBJ2-5, with no clear D. CDR1 is SGHAT, CDR2 FQNNGV, per germline. The CDR3 sequence is 16 residues long. The germline V and J ends were trimmed by 1 base and 6 bases, with 18 bases remaining between them. This CDR3 reads CASSLVVGSTSKTQYF. DNA of the CDR3: TGTGCCAGCAGCTTAGTCGTAGGATCCACGTCCAAGACCCAGTACTTC.

The table lists this clonotype with a few counts. CDR3 in amino acids: CASSQDLSGDSYNEQFF. CDR3 coding DNA: TGTGCCAGCAGCCAAGATCTTAGCGGTGACTCCTACAATGAGCAGTTCTTC. The V and J genes are TRBV3-1 and TRBJ2-1, with D maybe TRBD2 (6 bases). The V and J ends lost 0 bases and 0 bases respectively, with 12 bases between them. The germline CDR1 and CDR2 sequences are LGHDT and YNNKEL (reference sequence). The CDR3 runs to 17 residues.

This clonotype was counted between two and nine times. The gene calls are TRBV24-1 and TRBJ2-3; 7 nucleotides line up with TRBD2. Trimming cost V 6 bases and J 1 base; bases outside gene matches: 6. This CDR3 comprises 15 residues. Germline V gene sequence: CDR1 KGHDR, CDR2 SFDVKD. The CDR3 DNA sequence: TGTGCCACCAGTAGGGCAAGCGGGGGCACAGATACGCAGTATTTT. Its protein product is CATSRASGGTDTQYF.

This clonotype was picked up many times. The chain couples TRBV7-2 to TRBJ2-5; D may be TRBD2 (5 bases). The CDR3 covers 15 residues. The V and J ends lost 5 bases and 4 bases respectively, with 17 bases between them. The germline V gene encodes CDR1 SGHTA and CDR2 FQGNSA. The CDR3 protein is CASSHWTARGETQYF. The CDR3 DNA reads as TGTGCCAGCAGCCACTGGACCGCCCGGGGAGAGACCCAGTACTTC.